The rows below give T cell receptor beta chains drawn from one sample of a study of OX40 agonist ivuxolimab in advanced cancers. Profiling relied on immunoSEQ multiplex PCR, and the TCRdb table lists in-frame clones only, not all of them. The sample consists of approximately 80,000 clones, more than 85% of them appearing once. Sequenced material: CD4+ or CD8+ T cells sorted from blood, taken in a trial of the OX40 agonist ivuxolimab. The receptors were gathered from an adult with an advanced solid tumor such as melanoma, head and neck, liver or kidney cancer. The CDR3 runs from the conserved cysteine through the conserved F or W. D genes are given only for firm matches.

D: .
J: TRBJ1-1
length: 14
V: TRBV11-2
DNA: TGTGCCAGCAGCTTAGGGCCCAGGGGCACTGAAGCTTTCTTT
CDR3: CASSLGPRGTEAFF

D: .
J: TRBJ2-5
length: 14
V: TRBV5-6
DNA: TGTGCCAGCAGCCAACGGGACACCCAAGAGACCCAGTACTTC
CDR3: CASSQRDTQETQYF

D: .
J: TRBJ2-6
length: 15
V: TRBV5-6
DNA: TGTGCCAGCAGCTTAGACACCTCTGGGGCCAACGTCCTGACTTTC
CDR3: CASSLDTSGANVLTF

D: TRBD2
J: TRBJ2-1
length: 18
V: TRBV27
DNA: TGTGCCAGCGGCGGGCGGGGGGGCTTTGCGGGAGCTCTCAATGAGCAGTTCTTC
CDR3: CASGGRGGFAGALNEQFF

D: .
J: TRBJ2-5
length: 13
V: TRBV19
DNA: TGTGCCAGTAGTATGCAGGGAGCAGGGACCCAGTACTTC
CDR3: CASSMQGAGTQYF

D: .
J: TRBJ2-3
length: 17
V: TRBV11-2
DNA: TGTGCCAGCAGCCTACCACCCGGGCCGCGGGTGGGAGATACGCAGTATTTT
CDR3: CASSLPPGPRVGDTQYF

D: .
J: TRBJ1-5
length: 19
V: TRBV6-1
DNA: TGTGCCAGCAGTGAAGCGGGGGTTGGGGGGATGAACTACAATCAGCCCCAGCATTTT
CDR3: CASSEAGVGGMNYNQPQHF

D: TRBD2
J: TRBJ2-1
length: 19
V: TRBV5-4
DNA: TGTGCCAGCAGCTTACCATCCGGGACTAGCGGGAGGGCGAACAATGAGCAGTTCTTC
CDR3: CASSLPSGTSGRANNEQFF

D: .
J: TRBJ1-2
length: 13
V: TRBV6-1
DNA: TGTGCCAGCGGATTGAACGGGGACCAAGGCTACACCTTC
CDR3: CASGLNGDQGYTF

D: TRBD1
J: TRBJ2-1
length: 15
V: TRBV4-1
DNA: TGCGCCAGCAGCGTACCGGGACAGGGGGCAAATGAGCAGTTCTTC
CDR3: CASSVPGQGANEQFF

D: .
J: TRBJ2-7
length: 12
V: TRBV19
DNA: TGTGCCAGTAGTCAGCGAAACTACGAGCAGTACTTC
CDR3: CASSQRNYEQYF

D: TRBD2
J: TRBJ2-5
length: 16
V: TRBV28
DNA: TGTGCCAGCAGACGAGGACTAGCGGGAATGCAAGAGACCCAGTACTTC
CDR3: CASRRGLAGMQETQYF

D: TRBD1
J: TRBJ2-7
length: 16
V: TRBV7-8
DNA: TGTGCCAGCAGCTTAGTTTCCGGGACAGGCTCCTACGAGCAGTACTTC
CDR3: CASSLVSGTGSYEQYF

D: .
J: TRBJ2-2
length: 16
V: TRBV5-1
DNA: TGCGCCAGCAGCCCCCGGGGAGCTTCGGGGACCGGGGAGCTGTTTTTT
CDR3: CASSPRGASGTGELFF